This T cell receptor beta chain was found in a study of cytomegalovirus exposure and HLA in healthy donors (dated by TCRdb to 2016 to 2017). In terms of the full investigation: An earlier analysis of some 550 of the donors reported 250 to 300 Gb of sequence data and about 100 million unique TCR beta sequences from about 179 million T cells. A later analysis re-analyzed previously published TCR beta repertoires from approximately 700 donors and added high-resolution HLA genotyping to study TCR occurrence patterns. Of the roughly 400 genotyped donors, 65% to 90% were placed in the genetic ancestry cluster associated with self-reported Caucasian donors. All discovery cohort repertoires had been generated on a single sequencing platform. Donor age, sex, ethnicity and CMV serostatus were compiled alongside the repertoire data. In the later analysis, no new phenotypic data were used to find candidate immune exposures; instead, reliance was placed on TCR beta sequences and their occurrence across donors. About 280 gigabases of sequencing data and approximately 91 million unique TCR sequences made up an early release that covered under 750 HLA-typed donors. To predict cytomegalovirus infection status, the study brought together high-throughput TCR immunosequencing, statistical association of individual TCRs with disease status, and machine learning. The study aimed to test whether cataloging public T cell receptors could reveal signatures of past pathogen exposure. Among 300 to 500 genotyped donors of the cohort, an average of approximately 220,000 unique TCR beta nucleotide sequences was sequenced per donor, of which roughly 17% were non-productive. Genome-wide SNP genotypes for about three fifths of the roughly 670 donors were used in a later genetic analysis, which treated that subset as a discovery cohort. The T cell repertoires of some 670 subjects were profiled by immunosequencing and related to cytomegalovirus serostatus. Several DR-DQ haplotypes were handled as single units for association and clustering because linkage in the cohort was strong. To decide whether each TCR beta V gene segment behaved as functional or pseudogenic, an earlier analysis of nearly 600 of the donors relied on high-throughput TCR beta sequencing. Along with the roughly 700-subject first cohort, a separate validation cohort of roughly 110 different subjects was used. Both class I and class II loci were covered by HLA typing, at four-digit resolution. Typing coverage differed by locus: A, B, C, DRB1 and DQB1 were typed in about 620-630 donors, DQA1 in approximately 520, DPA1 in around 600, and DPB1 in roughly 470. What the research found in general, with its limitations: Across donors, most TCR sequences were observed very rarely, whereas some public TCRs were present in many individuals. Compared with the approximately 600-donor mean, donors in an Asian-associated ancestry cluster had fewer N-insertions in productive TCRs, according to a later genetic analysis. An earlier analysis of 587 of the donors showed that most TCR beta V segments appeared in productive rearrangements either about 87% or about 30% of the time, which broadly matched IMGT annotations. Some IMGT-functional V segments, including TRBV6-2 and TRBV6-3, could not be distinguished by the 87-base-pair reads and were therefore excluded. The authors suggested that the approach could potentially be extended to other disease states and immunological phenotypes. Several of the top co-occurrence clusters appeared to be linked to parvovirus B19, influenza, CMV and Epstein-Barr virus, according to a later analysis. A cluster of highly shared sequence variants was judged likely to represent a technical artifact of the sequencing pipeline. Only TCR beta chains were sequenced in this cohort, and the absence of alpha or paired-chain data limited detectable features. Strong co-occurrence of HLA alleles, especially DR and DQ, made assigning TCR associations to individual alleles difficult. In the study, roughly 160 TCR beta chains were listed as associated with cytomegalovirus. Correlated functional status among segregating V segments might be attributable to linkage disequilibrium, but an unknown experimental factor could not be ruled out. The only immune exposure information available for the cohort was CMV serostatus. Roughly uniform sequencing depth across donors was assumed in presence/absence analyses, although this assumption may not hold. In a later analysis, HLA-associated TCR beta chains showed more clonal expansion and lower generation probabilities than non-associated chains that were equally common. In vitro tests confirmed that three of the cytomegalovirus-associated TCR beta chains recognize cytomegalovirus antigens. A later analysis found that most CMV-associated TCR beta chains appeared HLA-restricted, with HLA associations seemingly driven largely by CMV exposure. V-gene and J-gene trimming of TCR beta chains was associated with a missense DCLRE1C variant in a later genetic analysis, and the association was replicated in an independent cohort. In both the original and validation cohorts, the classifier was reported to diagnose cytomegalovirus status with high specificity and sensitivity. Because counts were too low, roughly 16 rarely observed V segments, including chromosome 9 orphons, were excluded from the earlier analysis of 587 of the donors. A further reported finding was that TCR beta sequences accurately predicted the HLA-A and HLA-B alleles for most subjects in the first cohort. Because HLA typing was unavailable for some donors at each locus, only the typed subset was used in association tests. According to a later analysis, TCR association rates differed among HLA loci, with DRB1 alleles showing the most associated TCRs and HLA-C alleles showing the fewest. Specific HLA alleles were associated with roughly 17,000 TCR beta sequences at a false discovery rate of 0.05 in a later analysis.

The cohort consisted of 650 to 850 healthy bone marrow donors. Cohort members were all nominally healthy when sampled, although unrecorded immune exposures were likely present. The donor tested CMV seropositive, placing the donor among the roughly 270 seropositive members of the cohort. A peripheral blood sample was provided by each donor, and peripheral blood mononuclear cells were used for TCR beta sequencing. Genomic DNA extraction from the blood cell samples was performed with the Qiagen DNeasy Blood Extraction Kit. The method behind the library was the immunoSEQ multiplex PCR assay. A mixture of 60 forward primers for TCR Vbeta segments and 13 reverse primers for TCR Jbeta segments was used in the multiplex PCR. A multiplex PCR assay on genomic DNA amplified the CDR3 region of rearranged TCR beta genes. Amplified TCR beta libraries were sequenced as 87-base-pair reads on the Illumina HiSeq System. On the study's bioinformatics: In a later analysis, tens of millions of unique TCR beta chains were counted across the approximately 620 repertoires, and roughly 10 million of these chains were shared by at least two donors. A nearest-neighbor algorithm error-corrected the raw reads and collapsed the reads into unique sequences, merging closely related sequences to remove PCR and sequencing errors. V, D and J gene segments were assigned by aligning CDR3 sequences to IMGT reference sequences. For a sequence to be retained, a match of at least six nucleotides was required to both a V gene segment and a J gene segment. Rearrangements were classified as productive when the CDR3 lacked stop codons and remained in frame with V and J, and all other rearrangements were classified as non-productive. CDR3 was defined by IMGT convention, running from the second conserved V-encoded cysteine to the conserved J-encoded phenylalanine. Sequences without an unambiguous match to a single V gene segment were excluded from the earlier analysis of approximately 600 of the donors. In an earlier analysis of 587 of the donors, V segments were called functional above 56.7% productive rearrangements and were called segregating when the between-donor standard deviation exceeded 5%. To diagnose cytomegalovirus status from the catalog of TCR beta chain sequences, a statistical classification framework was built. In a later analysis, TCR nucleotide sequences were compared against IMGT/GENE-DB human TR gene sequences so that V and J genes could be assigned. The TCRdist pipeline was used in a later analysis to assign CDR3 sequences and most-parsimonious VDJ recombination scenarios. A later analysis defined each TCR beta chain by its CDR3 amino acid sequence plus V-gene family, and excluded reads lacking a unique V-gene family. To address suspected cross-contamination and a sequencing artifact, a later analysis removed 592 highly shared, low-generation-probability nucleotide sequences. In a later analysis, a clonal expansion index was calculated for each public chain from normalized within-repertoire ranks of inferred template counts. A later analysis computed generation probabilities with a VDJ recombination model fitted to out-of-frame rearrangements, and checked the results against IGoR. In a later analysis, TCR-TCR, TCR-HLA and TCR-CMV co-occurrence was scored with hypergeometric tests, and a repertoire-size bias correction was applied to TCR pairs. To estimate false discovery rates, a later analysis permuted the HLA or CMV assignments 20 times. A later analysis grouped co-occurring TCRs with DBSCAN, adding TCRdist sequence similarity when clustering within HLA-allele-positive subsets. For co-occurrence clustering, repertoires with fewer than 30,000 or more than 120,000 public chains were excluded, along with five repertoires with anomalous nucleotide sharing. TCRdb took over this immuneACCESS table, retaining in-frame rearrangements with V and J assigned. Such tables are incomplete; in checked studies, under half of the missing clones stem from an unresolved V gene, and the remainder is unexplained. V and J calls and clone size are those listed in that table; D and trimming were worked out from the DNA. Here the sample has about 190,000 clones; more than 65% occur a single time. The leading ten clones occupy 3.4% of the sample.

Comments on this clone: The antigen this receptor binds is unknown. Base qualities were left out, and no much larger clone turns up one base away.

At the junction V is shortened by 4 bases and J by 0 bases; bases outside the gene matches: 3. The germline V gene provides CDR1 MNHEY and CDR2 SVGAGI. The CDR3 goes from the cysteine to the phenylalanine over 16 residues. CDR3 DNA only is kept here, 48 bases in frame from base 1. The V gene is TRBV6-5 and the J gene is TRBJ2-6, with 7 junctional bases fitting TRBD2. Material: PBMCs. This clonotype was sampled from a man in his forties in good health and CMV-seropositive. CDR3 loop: CASSSGGYSGANVLTF. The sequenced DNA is TGTGCCAGCAGTTCCGGGGGGTACTCTGGGGCCAACGTCCTGACTTTC.